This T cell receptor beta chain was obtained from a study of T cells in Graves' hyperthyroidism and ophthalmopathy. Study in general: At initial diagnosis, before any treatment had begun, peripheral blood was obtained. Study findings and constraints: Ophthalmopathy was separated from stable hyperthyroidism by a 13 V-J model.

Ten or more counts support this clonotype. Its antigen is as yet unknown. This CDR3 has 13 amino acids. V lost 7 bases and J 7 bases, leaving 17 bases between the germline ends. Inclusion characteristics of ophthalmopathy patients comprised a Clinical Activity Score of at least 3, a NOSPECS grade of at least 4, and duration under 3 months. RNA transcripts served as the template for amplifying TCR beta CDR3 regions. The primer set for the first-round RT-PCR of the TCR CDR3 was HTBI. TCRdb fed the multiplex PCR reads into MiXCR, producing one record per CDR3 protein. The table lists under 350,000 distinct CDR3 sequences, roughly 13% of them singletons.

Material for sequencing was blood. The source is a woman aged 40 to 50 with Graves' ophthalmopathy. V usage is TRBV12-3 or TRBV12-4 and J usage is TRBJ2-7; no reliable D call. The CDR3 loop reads CASKKGRALEQYF. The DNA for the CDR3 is TGTGCCAGCAAAAAAGGACGGGCACTTGAGCAGTACTTC.